This passage covers 15 T cell receptor delta chains from one sample sequenced in a study of fetal and pediatric gammadelta thymocytes. TCRdb re-identified clones in the reads via CATT. Among about 1,600 delta-chain clones listed, roughly 15% were seen once. The material sequenced was Vgamma9Vdelta2 gamma-delta T cells from the thymus. The subset denotes: sorted CD3+gammadeltaTCR+Vgamma9+Vdelta2+ thymocytes. All receptors derive from a child who underwent cardiac surgery and was recorded as healthy.

This clone was seen more than once but under ten times. V is TRDV2 and J is TRDJ2, with 10 bases aligning to TRDD3. CDR3 length: 14 amino acids. Germline V CDR1 and CDR2: GEAIGNYY, EKD. V was pared by 3 bases and J by 5 bases, with 2 bases of the junction left unmatched. DNA of the CDR3: TGTGCCTGTGACGTACTGGGGGATACAGCACAACTCTTCTTT. It codes for CACDVLGDTAQLFF.

This clone was recorded a few times. The chain has TRDV2 and TRDJ1; 9 bases align to TRDD3. Since TCRdb gives no J gene, matching the DNA to germline was used here to assign it. The length of the CDR3 is 20 residues. V lost 7 bases and J lost 0; bases outside the gene matches: 23. Looked up from germline, CDR1 is GEAIGNYY and CDR2 is EKD. The CDR3 nucleotides read TGTGCCTGGGAGAGGCCTTCCTCAGGGGGATACCCAAAATACACCGATAAACTCATCTTT. Translation: CAWERPSSGGYPKYTDKLIF.

This clone ranks as large (0.1 to 1%). This rearrangement joins TRDV2 to TRDJ1; 9 nucleotides line up with TRDD3. Germline assignment: CDR1 GEAIGNYY and CDR2 EKD. CDR3 size: 19 residues. Trimming at V came to 5 bases and at J to 4 bases, leaving 22 bases not matched to a gene. CDR3 sequence (DNA): TGTGCCTGTGCCCCAGAGGGGGGTACTGGGGGACCTCCAGTCGATAAACTCATCTTT. It codes for CACAPEGGTGGPPVDKLIF.

About this clone: A far larger clone is a single base away, which makes a read error likely. The chain couples TRDV2 to TRDJ1; maybe TRDD3 (6 bases). The J gene is not listed in TCRdb, so it was assigned here from a DNA match to germline. The germline gives CDR1 GEAIGNYY, CDR2 EKD. Trimming took 3 bases from V and 0 from J, leaving 13 bases between them. The CDR3 runs 15 residues. CDR3 region: CACDPLLGDTDKLIF. DNA for the CDR3: TGTGCCTGTGACCCTTTACTGGGAGACACCGATAAACTCATCTTT.

This clone has more than one count but fewer than ten. A much more abundant neighbour one base away suggests this may be a read error. The chain couples TRDV1 to TRDJ1, with 9 bases matching TRDD3. This CDR3 has 20 residues. CDR1 is TSWWSYY and CDR2 is QGS in the germline V gene. The CDR3 loop reads CALGELQALPRSWGIPKRIF. The CDR3, as DNA: TGTGCTCTTGGGGAACTTCAGGCCCTCCCACGAAGCTGGGGGATCCCCAAACGCATCTTT.

This clone is labeled as medium-sized. V and J are TRDV2 and TRDJ3; D unclear. Trimming removed 3 bases at V and 11 bases at J, with 13 bases between. There are 14 residues in the CDR3. CDR1 and CDR2 from the germline V gene are GEAIGNYY and EKD. The CDR3 bases are TGTGCCTGTGACCCATCGCAAGACGCCCGACAGATGTTTTTC. This encodes CACDPSQDARQMFF.

In its sample, this clone is medium-sized. The genes are TRDV2 and TRDJ1, with TRDD3 as a possible D gene (6 bases). The V end lost 1 base, the J end lost 2 bases, and 28 bases lay between the germline ends. Germline values: CDR1 GEAIGNYY, CDR2 EKD. The CDR3 consists of 20 residues. This chain's CDR3 is CACDTSPLRGDPPSTDKLIF. Written as DNA, the CDR3 is TGTGCCTGTGACACTTCCCCGCTCAGGGGGGACCCACCATCAACCGATAAACTCATCTTT.

On this clone itself: A much larger clonotype is one base distant, so this may be a read error. The rearrangement links TRDV2 to TRDJ1; D might be TRDD3 (6 bases). The J gene was missing in TCRdb and was found by matching the end of the DNA to germline. Germline CDR1 GEAIGNYY, CDR2 EKD. CDR3 length: 18 residues. Trimming removed 0 bases at V and 5 bases at J, with 24 bases between. CDR3 in DNA: TGTGCCTGTGACACCGTGCTAGGGTCTCCCCTGGGGCCAGATAAACTCATCTTT. Its protein product is CACDTVLGSPLGPDKLIF.

By its share, this clone is medium-sized. The J gene is TRDJ1, the V gene TRDV2, with no clear D. Germline lookup yields CDR1 GEAIGNYY and CDR2 EKD. Trimming stripped 0 bases from V and 0 bases from J, with 13 bases between. The CDR3 has 16 residues. The CDR3 nucleotides are TGTGCCTGTGACACCCGAGGGTTTCGAGACACCGATAAACTCATCTTT. This translates into CACDTRGFRDTDKLIF.

In this sample, this clone is medium-sized. V gene TRDV2 combines with J gene TRDJ1, with TRDD3 matching 7 bases. The CDR3 spans 13 residues. The V segment lost 4 bases and the J segment 8 bases; nucleotides outside the gene matches: 9. Germline V gene sequence: CDR1 GEAIGNYY, CDR2 EKD. The CDR3 region has the DNA TGTGCCTGTGAGAACGCTGGGGGCATCAAACTCATCTTT. It yields the protein CACENAGGIKLIF.

Regarding this clone: This sequence may be a read error, since a much larger clone differs from it by one base. The rearrangement links TRDV2 to TRDJ1; 8 nucleotides align to TRDD3. The CDR3 length is 15 residues. Germline CDR1 GEAIGNYY, CDR2 EKD. The CDR3 nucleotides read TGTGCCCGTGACACCGGGATACGGGCTCCCGATAAACTCATCTTT. Its protein is CARDTGIRAPDKLIF.

The rearrangement joins TRDV2 to TRDJ1; TRDD3 matches 8 bases. The germline gives CDR1 GEAIGNYY, CDR2 EKD. V dropped 3 bases and J dropped 1; count of bases not matched to a gene: 15. The CDR3 consists of 18 residues. The CDR3 nucleotides read TGTGCCTGTGACCAAGGAACCTGGGGGACACACCCCACCGATAAACTCATCTTT. This gives the protein CACDQGTWGTHPTDKLIF.

This clone has a handful of counts. The chain couples TRAV38-2/DV8 to TRDJ1; 8 positions match TRDD2. Per germline, CDR1 TSESDYY and CDR2 QEAYKQQN. CDR3 length: 19 residues. The V segment lost 7 bases and the J segment 2 bases; nucleotides outside the gene matches: 22. For the CDR3, the DNA is TGTGCTTATTTCGCCCAGACTTCCTACGAGTTGGGGAGGACCGATAAACTCATCTTT. Protein: CAYFAQTSYELGRTDKLIF.

This chain links TRDV2 with TRDJ1, with TRDD3 identical over 9 bases. The V gene end was trimmed by 0 bases and the J gene end by 6 bases; junction bases not matched to a gene: 16. The CDR3 length is 18 residues. The V gene's germline CDR1 is GEAIGNYY and CDR2 EKD. DNA of the CDR3: TGTGCCTGTGACACCGGAATGACGACCTCGGGGGATACCAATAAACTCATCTTT. Its protein is CACDTGMTTSGDTNKLIF.

Comment on this clone: A much larger clone is a single base away; this may be a read error. The chain links TRDV2 to TRDJ1, with 10 bases identical to TRDD3. V lost 0 bases to trimming and J lost 2 bases; unmatched junction nucleotides: 14. The germline gives CDR1 GEAIGNYY, CDR2 EKD. CDR3 length: 19 amino acids. This CDR3 reads CACDTADWGMRSETDKLIF. The CDR3 nucleotides are TGTGCCTGTGACACCGCGGACTGGGGGATGCGCAGTGAGACCGATAAACTCATCTTT.